This TCR beta chain was identified in a study of human T cells and chemical hapten exposure. Study background: In the roughly 25-week study, patients were dosed weekly with diphenylcyclopropenone on the scalp throughout. Readings were taken at 6 days from patch tests that had applied 0.01% DPC to the upper back.

Described time point: patch test 2, 6 weeks after DPC sensitization. Sample treatment: therapeutic diphenylcyclopropenone sensitization with weekly scalp DPC. Study-wide results and limits: The study found that DPC sensitization did not change TCRs above 1 in 1000 frequency.

For this clonotype: The antigen is unknown.

V shed 8 bases and J 5 bases; nucleotides not matched to a gene: 7. CDR1 is SQVTM, CDR2 ANQGSEA, per germline. The CDR3 extends over 12 amino acids. TCRdb re-called the RACE reads with MiXCR, one entry per CDR3 protein. Of fewer than 95,000 distinct CDR3 sequences in the sample, about 11% are singletons; the top ten hold more than 2%. The sequence was collected from a man in his forties with alopecia areata. Some clones in this sample may be carry-over from other donors' samples. Here the sequenced sample was whole blood, taken in connection with sensitization to the hapten diphenylcyclopropenone (DPC). The chain links TRBV29-1 to TRBJ2-5; TRBD1 aligns across 8 bases. Here the CDR3 reads CSFGQGRETQYF. The CDR3 DNA reads TGCAGCTTCGGACAGGGAAGGGAGACCCAGTACTTC.